This T cell receptor (beta chain) is from a study of identical twins. The germline gives CDR1 LNHNV, CDR2 YYDKDF (reference sequence). V gave up 5 bases and J gave up 6 bases; unmatched junction bases: 9. This CDR3 region has 15 residues. This clonotype was observed many times. Its antigen is not known. TCRdb ran MiXCR on the 5' RACE reads and lists one entry per CDR3 protein. The data contain 550,000 to 700,000 distinct CDR3 sequences, 9.6% of them singletons. Study-wide points: For out-of-frame alpha sequences shared by twins, low generation probability was in excess.

This sample was shared with a second study, whose subject was yellow fever vaccine responses in identical twins.

This sequence originates from a woman aged 18-29 years in good health. The chain is built from TRBV15 and TRBJ2-1; 8 bases are shared with TRBD1. Sequenced: PBMCs. The CDR3 reads CATSRTGPDINEQFF. CDR3 DNA sequence: TGTGCCACCAGCCGGACAGGGCCCGACATCAATGAGCAGTTCTTC.